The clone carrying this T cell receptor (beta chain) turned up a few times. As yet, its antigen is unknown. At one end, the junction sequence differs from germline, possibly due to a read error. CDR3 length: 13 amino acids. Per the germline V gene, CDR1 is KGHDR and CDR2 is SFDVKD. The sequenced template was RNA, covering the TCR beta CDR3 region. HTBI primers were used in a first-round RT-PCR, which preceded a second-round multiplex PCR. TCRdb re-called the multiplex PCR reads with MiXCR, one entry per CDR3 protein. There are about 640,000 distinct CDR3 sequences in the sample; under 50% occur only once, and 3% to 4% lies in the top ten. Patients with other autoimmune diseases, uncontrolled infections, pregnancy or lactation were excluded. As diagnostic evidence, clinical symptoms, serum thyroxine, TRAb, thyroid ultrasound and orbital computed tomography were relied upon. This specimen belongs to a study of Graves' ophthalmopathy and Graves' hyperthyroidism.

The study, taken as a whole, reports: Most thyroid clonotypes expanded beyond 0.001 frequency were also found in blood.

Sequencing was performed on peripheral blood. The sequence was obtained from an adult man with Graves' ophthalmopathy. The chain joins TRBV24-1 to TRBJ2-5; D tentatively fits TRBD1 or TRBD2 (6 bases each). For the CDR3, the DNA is TGTGCCACCAGTGACGGGGGCTCGGAGACCCGGTACTTC. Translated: CATSDGGSETRYF.